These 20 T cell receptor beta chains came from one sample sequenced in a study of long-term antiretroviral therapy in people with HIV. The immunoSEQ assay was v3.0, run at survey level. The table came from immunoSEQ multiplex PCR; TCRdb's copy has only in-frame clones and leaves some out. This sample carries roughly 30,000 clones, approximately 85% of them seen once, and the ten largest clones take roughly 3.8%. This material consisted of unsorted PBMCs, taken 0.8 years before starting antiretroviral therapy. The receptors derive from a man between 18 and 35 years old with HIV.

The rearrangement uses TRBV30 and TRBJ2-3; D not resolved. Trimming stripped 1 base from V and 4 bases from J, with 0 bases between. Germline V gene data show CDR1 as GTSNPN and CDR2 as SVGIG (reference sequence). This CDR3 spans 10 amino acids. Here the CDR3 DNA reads TGTGCCTGGAGTGCAGATACGCAGTATTTT. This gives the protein CAWSADTQYF. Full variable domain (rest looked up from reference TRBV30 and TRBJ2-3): SQTIHQWPATLVQPVGSPLSLECTVEGTSNPNLYWYRQAAGRGLQLLFYSVGIGQISSEVPQNLSASRPQDRQFILSSKKLLLSDSGFYLCAWSADTQYFGPGTRLTVL.

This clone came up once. The CDR3 loop reads CASSPEDRDTEAFF. The CDR3 DNA follows: TGTGCCAGCTCACCGGAGGACAGGGACACTGAAGCTTTCTTT. This chain joins TRBV18 and TRBJ1-1, with TRBD1 matching 8 bases. The ends lost 3 bases at V and 3 bases at J; junction bases unmatched: 3. The CDR3 covers 14 residues. Per germline, CDR1 KGHSH and CDR2 LQKENI.

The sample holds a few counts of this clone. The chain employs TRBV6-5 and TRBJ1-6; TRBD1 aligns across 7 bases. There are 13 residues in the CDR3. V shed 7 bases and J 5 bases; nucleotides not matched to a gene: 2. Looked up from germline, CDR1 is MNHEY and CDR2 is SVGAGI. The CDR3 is CASKGQNNSPLHF. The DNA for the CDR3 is TGTGCCAGCAAGGGACAGAATAATTCACCCCTCCACTTT.

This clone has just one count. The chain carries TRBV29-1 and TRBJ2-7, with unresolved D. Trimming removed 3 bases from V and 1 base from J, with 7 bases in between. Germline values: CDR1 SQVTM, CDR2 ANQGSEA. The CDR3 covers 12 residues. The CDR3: CSVEHGSYEQYF. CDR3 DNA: TGCAGCGTTGAGCACGGGTCCTACGAGCAGTACTTC.

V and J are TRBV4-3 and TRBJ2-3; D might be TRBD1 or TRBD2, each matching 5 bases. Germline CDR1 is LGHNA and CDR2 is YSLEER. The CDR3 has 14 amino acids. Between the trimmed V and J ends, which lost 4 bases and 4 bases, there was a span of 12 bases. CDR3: CASSLNPGPDTQYF. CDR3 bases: TGCGCCAGCAGCCTAAATCCGGGGCCAGATACGCAGTATTTT.

The CDR3 DNA reads as TGCAGCGTGGGACTAGCCGAGACCCAGTACTTC. Residues: CSVGLAETQYF. V gene TRBV29-1 combines with J gene TRBJ2-5, with 9 bases fitting TRBD2. The V gene end was trimmed by 6 bases and the J gene end by 5 bases; junction bases not matched to a gene: 1. Germline V gene lookup returns CDR1 SQVTM and CDR2 ANQGSEA. The length of the CDR3 is 11 residues.

CDR3: CASSISSAGNTEAFF. The CDR3 DNA reads as TGTGCCAGTAGTATATCTTCCGCGGGGAACACTGAAGCTTTCTTT. The chain recombines TRBV19 with TRBJ1-1; D not resolved. Deletions cut 2 bases from V and 1 base from J, with 11 bases between. The germline V gene has CDR1 LNHDA and CDR2 SQIVND (reference sequence). CDR3 length: 15 amino acids.

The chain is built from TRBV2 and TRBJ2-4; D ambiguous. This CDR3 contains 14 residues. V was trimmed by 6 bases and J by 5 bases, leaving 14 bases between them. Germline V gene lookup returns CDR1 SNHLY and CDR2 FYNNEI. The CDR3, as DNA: TGTGCCAGCAGGGATAAACCGGGCCAAAACATTCAGTACTTC. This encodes CASRDKPGQNIQYF.

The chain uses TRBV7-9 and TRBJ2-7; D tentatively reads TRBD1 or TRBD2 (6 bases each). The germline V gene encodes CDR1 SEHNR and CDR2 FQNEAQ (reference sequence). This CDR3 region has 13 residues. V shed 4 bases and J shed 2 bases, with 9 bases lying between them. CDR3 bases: TGTGCCAGCAGCTACGGGGGCCCCTACGAGCAGTACTTC. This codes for CASSYGGPYEQYF.

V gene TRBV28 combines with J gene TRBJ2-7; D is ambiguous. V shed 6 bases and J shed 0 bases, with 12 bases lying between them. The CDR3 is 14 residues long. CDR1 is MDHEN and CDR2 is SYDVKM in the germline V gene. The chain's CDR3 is CASSPPRRSYEQYF. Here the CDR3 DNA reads TGTGCCAGCAGCCCCCCTCGTCGCTCCTACGAGCAGTACTTC.

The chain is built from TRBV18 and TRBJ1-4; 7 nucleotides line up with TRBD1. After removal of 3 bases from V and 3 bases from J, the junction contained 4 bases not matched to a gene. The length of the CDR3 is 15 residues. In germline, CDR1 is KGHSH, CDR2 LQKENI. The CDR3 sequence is CASSPSQGANEKLFF. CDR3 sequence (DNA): TGTGCCAGCTCACCTAGCCAGGGGGCTAATGAAAAACTGTTTTTT.

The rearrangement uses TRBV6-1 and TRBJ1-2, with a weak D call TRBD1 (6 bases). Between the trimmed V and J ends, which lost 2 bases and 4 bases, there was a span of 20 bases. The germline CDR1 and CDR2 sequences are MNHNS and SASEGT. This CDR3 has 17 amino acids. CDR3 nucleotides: TGTGCCAGCAGTGAACTGTCGCGTAAGGGGGGAGTCTATGGCTACACCTTC. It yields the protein CASSELSRKGGVYGYTF.

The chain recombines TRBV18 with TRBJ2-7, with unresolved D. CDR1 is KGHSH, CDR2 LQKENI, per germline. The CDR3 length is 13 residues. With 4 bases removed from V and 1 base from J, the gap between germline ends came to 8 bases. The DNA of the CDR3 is TGTGCCAGCTCACTGGACGGTTCCTACGAGCAGTACTTC. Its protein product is CASSLDGSYEQYF.

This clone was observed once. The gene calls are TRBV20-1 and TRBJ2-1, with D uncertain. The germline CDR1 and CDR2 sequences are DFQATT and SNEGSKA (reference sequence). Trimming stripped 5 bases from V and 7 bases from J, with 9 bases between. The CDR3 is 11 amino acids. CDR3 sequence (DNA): TGCAGTGCTGCGACTGTTAATGAGCAGTTCTTC. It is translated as CSAATVNEQFF.

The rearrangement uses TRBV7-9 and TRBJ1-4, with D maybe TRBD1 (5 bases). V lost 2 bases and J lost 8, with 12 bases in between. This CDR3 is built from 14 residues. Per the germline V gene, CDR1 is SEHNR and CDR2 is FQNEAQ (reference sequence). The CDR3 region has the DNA TGTGCCAGCAGCTTAACCGGACACGGAGAAAAACTGTTTTTT. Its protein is CASSLTGHGEKLFF. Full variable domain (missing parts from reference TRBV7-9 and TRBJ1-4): DTGVSQNPRHKITKRGQNVTFRCDPISEHNRLYWYRQTLGQGPEFLTYFQNEAQLEKSRLLSDRFSAERPKGSFSTLEIQRTEQGDSAMYLCASSLTGHGEKLFFGSGTQLSVL.

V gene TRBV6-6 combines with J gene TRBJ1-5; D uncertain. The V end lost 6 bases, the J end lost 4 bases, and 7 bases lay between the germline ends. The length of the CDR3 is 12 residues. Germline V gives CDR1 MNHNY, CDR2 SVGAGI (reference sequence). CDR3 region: CASRVVNQPQHF. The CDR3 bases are TGTGCCAGCAGGGTGGTTAATCAGCCCCAGCATTTT.

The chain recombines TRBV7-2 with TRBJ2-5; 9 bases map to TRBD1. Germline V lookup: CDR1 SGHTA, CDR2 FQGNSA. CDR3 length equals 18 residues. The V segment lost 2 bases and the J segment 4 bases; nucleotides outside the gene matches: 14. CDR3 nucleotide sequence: TGTGCCAGCAGCTTACTAGGGAGGGGTCCGACAGGGGGAGAGACCCAGTACTTC. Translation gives CASSLLGRGPTGGETQYF.

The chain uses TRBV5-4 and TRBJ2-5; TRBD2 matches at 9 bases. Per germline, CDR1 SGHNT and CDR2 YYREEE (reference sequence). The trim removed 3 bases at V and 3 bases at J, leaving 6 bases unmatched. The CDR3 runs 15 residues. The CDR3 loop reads CASSSGTSLKETQYF. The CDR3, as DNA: TGTGCCAGCAGCTCCGGGACTAGCCTTAAAGAGACCCAGTACTTC.

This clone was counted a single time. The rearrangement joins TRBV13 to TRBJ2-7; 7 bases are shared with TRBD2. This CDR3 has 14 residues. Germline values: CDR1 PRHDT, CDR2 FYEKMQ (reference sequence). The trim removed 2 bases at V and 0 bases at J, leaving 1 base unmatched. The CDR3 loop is CASSLSGDSYEQYF. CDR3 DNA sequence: TGTGCCAGCAGCTTAAGCGGGGACTCCTACGAGCAGTACTTC.

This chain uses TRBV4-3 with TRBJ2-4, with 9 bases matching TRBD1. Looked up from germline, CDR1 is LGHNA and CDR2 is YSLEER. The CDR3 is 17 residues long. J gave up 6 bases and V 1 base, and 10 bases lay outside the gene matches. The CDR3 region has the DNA TGCGCCAGCAGCCAAGCGAGGGGACAGGGCAGGAGAAACATTCAGTACTTC. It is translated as CASSQARGQGRRNIQYF.